This T cell receptor (beta chain) was documented in a study of identical twins. TCRdb redid the calling of the 5' RACE reads with MiXCR, one entry per CDR3 protein. The sample records around 1.7 million distinct CDR3 sequences, roughly a third being singletons. The material sequenced was cord blood. This receptor was obtained from a newborn girl in good health.

This CDR3 reads CASSQGGQGTDTQYF. For the CDR3, the DNA is TGTGCCAGCAGCCAAGGTGGACAGGGCACAGATACGCAGTATTTT. The chain uses TRBV4-2 and TRBJ2-3; 7 nucleotides match TRBD1. Losses at the gene ends were 1 base for V and 1 base for J; bases not matched to a gene: 2. Germline V gene data show CDR1 as LGHNA and CDR2 as YNFKEQ. This CDR3 spans 15 amino acids.